The clone carrying this T cell receptor (beta chain) has just one count. Its antigen remains unidentified. The sample belongs to a study of regulatory dendritic cells for organ transplantation. Study-level points and caveats: Mature dendritic cells appeared to drive more memory CD8+ clonal expansion than regulatory ones.

CDR3 size: 14 residues. Germline CDR1 and CDR2: LNHDA and SQIVND (reference sequence). V shed 5 bases, J shed 4 bases, and the junction held 3 bases outside the gene matches. Profiling relied on immunoSEQ multiplex PCR, and the TCRdb table lists in-frame clones only, not all of them. The sample has 25,000 to 30,000 clones; 82% are singletons. CD4+ or CD8+ T cells were sorted as naive CD45RA+ or memory CD45RO+. This chain joins TRBV19 and TRBJ1-1; 11 bases are shared with TRBD1. Sequenced sample: naive CD8+ T cells from blood. The subset here: CD45RA+ naive T cells. This sequence originates from a human donor in good health. CDR3 amino acids: CASSGTGGSTEAFF. In DNA form, the CDR3 reads TGTGCCAGTAGTGGGACAGGGGGGAGCACTGAAGCTTTCTTT.